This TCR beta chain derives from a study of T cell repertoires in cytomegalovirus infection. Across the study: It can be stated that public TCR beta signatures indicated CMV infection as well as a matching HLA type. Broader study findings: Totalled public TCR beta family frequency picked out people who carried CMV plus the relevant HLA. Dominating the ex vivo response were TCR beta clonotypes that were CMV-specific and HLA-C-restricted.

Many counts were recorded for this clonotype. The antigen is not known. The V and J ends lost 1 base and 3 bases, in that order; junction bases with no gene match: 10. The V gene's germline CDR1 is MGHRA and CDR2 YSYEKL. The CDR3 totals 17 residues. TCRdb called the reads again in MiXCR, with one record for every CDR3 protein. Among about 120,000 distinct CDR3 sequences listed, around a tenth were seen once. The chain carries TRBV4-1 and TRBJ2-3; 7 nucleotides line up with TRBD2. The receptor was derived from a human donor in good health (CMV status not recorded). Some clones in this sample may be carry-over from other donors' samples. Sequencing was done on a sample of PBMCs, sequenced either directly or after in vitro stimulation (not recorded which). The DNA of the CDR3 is TGCGCCAGCAGCCAAGGAAGGGCTAGCGGAGAAACAGATACGCAGTATTTT. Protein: CASSQGRASGETDTQYF.